The 25 T cell receptor beta chains in this list originate from one sample, sequenced in a study of glioma-infiltrating T cells. TCR alpha and beta CDR3 regions were amplified from RNA using iRepertoire nested multiplex PCR. Via MiXCR, TCRdb re-called the multiplex PCR reads, giving one row per CDR3 protein. The sample lists 300,000 to 400,000 distinct CDR3 sequences; approximately 42% were seen once. The specimen sequenced was glioma tissue, nonneoplastic brain tissue, or PBMCs (not recorded which). These receptors all stem from a human donor with low-grade glioma or glioblastoma, undergoing nonglioma brain surgery, or in good health (not recorded which).

The genes are TRBV9 and TRBJ2-7, with D perhaps TRBD2 (7 bases). Germline V CDR1 and CDR2: SGDLS, YYNGEE. Deletions cut 4 bases from V and 4 bases from J, with 18 bases between. The CDR3 extends over 15 amino acids. The CDR3 reads CASSKGGGARYEQYF. CDR3 in DNA: TGTGCCAGCAGCAAAGGGGGGGGCGCAAGATACGAGCAGTACTTC.

About this clonotype itself: A read error may be the cause here, since a much bigger clone is one base away. The CDR3 protein is CSSSTPRAGGLYEQYF. Written as DNA, the CDR3 is TGTTCCAGCAGTACTCCGCGAGCGGGAGGACTATACGAGCAGTACTTC. J is TRBJ2-7 and V is TRBV28; 9 nucleotides align to TRBD2. This CDR3 is built from 16 residues. In germline, CDR1 is MDHEN, CDR2 SYDVKM.

The chain combines TRBV4-1 with TRBJ1-1; no firm D call. The CDR3 contains 14 residues. V was trimmed by 0 bases and J by 4 bases, leaving 9 bases between them. Germline V lookup: CDR1 MGHRA, CDR2 YSYEKL. The CDR3 here is CASSQDREGTEAFF. The CDR3 region has the DNA TGCGCCAGCAGCCAAGATCGTGAGGGCACTGAAGCTTTCTTT.

In the case of this clonotype: A much larger clone differs from this one at a single base, so this may be a read error. The V gene is TRBV20-1, the J gene TRBJ2-1; tentative D call: TRBD1 (6 bases). Germline loops: CDR1 DFQATT, CDR2 SNEGSKA (reference sequence). V was clipped by 7 bases and J by 7 bases, with 23 bases between them. The CDR3 consists of 15 residues. CDR3 bases: TGCAGTGACAGGACCGGGACACCAACGAAGAATGAGCAGTTCTTC. Residues: CSDRTGTPTKNEQFF.

This sequence joins TRBV4-3 and TRBJ2-1; TRBD2 aligns across 12 bases. V gave up 1 base and J gave up 8 bases; unmatched junction bases: 0. From germline, CDR1 is LGHNA and CDR2 YSLEER. CDR3 length: 14 amino acids. CDR3 sequence reads: CASSQGLAGDEQFF. The CDR3, as DNA: TGCGCCAGCAGCCAAGGACTAGCGGGAGATGAGCAGTTCTTC.

The chain combines TRBV5-5 with TRBJ2-1; the match to TRBD2 covers 14 bases. V shed 3 bases and J 12 bases; nucleotides not matched to a gene: 20. CDR3 length equals 19 residues. Germline CDR1 reads SGHKS; CDR2 reads YYEKEE (reference sequence). The CDR3 spells CASSYLQGGLAGVNHGQFF. The CDR3, as DNA: TGTGCCAGCAGCTACCTACAGGGGGGACTAGCGGGAGTTAATCATGGGCAGTTCTTC.

In this sample, this clonotype turned up many times. V and J are TRBV15 and TRBJ2-7; 9 positions agree with TRBD2. J was trimmed by 1 base and V by 8 bases; bases with no gene match: 6. The CDR3 sequence is 14 residues long. The germline CDR1 and CDR2 sequences are LNHNV and YYDKDF (reference sequence). The CDR3: CATRAAGGSYEQYF. CDR3 in DNA: TGTGCCACCCGAGCGGCGGGAGGGTCCTACGAGCAGTACTTC.

As regards this clonotype: Being one base from a much bigger clone, this may be a read error. The chain has TRBV6-1 and TRBJ2-7, with a tentative D call TRBD2 (7 bases). The V end lost 9 bases, the J end lost 0 bases, and 15 bases lay between the germline ends. The CDR3 covers 14 residues. CDR1 and CDR2 (germline): MNHNS, SASEGT. The CDR3 nucleotides read TGTGCCAGGAGGGGGGGGGGGACCTCCTACGAGCAGTACTTC. It encodes CARRGGGTSYEQYF.

This chain connects TRBV20-1 to TRBJ2-3; D is undetermined. CDR1 is DFQATT, CDR2 SNEGSKA, per germline (reference sequence). This CDR3 region has 15 residues. V was cut by 3 bases and J by 2 bases, with 15 bases left in between. The CDR3 DNA reads TGCAGTGCTAGGAGATCCCAACCAGACACAGATACGCAGTATTTT. This codes for CSARRSQPDTDTQYF.

The chain employs TRBV28 and TRBJ1-6, with 8 bases that match TRBD1. The CDR3 length is 16 residues. CDR1 and CDR2 (germline): MDHEN, SYDVKM. Losses at the gene ends were 1 base for V and 9 bases for J; bases not matched to a gene: 8. The CDR3 DNA reads as TGTGCCAGCAGTTTATTAGCTGGACAGGGTAGTTCACCCCTCCACTTT. Residues: CASSLLAGQGSSPLHF.

The chain recombines TRBV25-1 with TRBJ2-7; the D is unclear. The V and J ends lost 6 bases and 7 bases respectively, with 13 bases between them. This CDR3 is 12 amino acids long. From germline, CDR1 is MGHDK and CDR2 SYGVNS. CDR3: CASSGRVVEQYF. The DNA of the CDR3 is TGTGCCAGCAGCGGAAGGGTCGTGGAGCAGTACTTC.

V usage is TRBV14 and J usage is TRBJ2-7, with D possibly TRBD1 on 6 matching bases. This CDR3 region has 16 residues. V shed 4 bases and J shed 0 bases, with 16 bases lying between them. Germline CDR1 and CDR2: SGHDN and FVKESK. In DNA form, the CDR3 reads TGTGCCAGCAGCCCCCCGGGACACCCGAGCTCCTACGAGCAGTACTTC. Translation: CASSPPGHPSSYEQYF.

The rearrangement links TRBV7-2 to TRBJ2-1; 14 nucleotides match TRBD2. CDR1 and CDR2 (germline): SGHTA, FQGNSA. The CDR3 sequence is 20 residues long. V lost 1 base to trimming and J lost 2 bases; unmatched junction nucleotides: 10. The CDR3 spells CASSLEGTSGRAWAYNEQFF. In DNA, the CDR3 is TGTGCCAGCAGCTTAGAAGGGACTAGCGGGAGAGCATGGGCCTACAATGAGCAGTTCTTC.

This clonotype occurred many times. The chain combines TRBV27 with TRBJ2-3; D is ambiguous. From germline, CDR1 is MNHEY and CDR2 SMNVEV (reference sequence). This CDR3 comprises 13 residues. V dropped 3 bases and J dropped 4 bases, with 8 bases sitting between them. The CDR3 bases are TGTGCCAGCAGTTTTTTCGGGTCAGATACGCAGTATTTT. This translates into CASSFFGSDTQYF.

The table lists this clonotype with many counts. This chain joins TRBV4-1 and TRBJ2-3; D not certain. Trimming removed 0 bases at V and 4 bases at J, with 8 bases between. In germline, CDR1 is MGHRA, CDR2 YSYEKL. This CDR3 spans 14 amino acids. The CDR3 DNA sequence: TGCGCCAGCAGCCAAGAGGCGGCCGCAGATACGCAGTATTTT. The encoded protein is CASSQEAAADTQYF.

Turning to this clonotype: Since a much larger clone is just one base distant, this may be a read error. This chain joins TRBV28 and TRBJ1-1; D is ambiguous. Germline V gives CDR1 MDHEN, CDR2 SYDVKM. The V gene lost 5 bases and the J gene lost 5 bases, with 12 bases spanning the gap. The CDR3 runs 13 residues. CDR3 region: CASSIRETTEAFF. The CDR3, as DNA: TGTGCCAGCAGTATAAGGGAAACGACTGAAGCTTTCTTT.

In this sample, this clonotype turned up many times. J is TRBJ2-5 and V is TRBV6-2 or TRBV6-3; TRBD2 agrees at 9 bases. The CDR3 runs 17 residues. V trimming: 0 bases; J trimming: 2 bases; junction bases outside the gene matches: 7. CDR1 is MNHEY, CDR2 SVGEGT, per germline. The CDR3, as DNA: TGTGCCAGCAGTTACTCGGCGGGAGGGCCGAAACAAGAGACCCAGTACTTC. It translates to CASSYSAGGPKQETQYF.

This chain connects TRBV11-2 to TRBJ2-1; TRBD2 aligns across 12 bases. Germline loops: CDR1 SGHAT, CDR2 FQNNGV. The CDR3 is made up of 16 amino acids. Germline trimming cut 5 bases from V and 6 bases from J; bases unmatched to any gene: 8. This CDR3 is CASSTGGLAGTNEQFF. CDR3 nucleotides: TGTGCCAGCAGCACAGGCGGACTAGCGGGAACCAATGAGCAGTTCTTC.

The chain combines TRBV5-1 with TRBJ2-1; 12 bases are a match to TRBD2. With V trimmed by 2 bases and J by 7 bases, 7 bases remained unmatched. From germline, CDR1 is SGHRS and CDR2 YFSETQ. The CDR3 has 16 amino acids. Written as DNA, the CDR3 is TGCGCCAGCAGCTTTCTAGCGGGAGGGGTAGTTAATGAGCAGTTCTTC. Translated: CASSFLAGGVVNEQFF.

In this sample, this clonotype turned up a few times. The gene calls are TRBV7-8 and TRBJ2-7; a possible D gene is TRBD2 (6 bases). The germline V gene has CDR1 SGHVS and CDR2 FQNEAQ. V was trimmed by 1 base and J by 7 bases, leaving 11 bases between them. CDR3 length equals 13 residues. For the CDR3, the DNA is TGTGCCAGCAGCTTAGACCCGGGGGAAGAGCAGTACTTC. It specifies CASSLDPGEEQYF.

This clonotype was observed at least ten times. The V gene is TRBV6-2 or TRBV6-3, the J gene TRBJ2-7; a weak D match, TRBD1 (6 bases). There are 12 residues in the CDR3. Trimming stripped 6 bases from V and 4 bases from J, with 10 bases between. The germline gives CDR1 MNHEY, CDR2 SVGEGT. This chain's CDR3 is CASRRTVYEQYF. The DNA of the CDR3 is TGTGCCAGCAGGAGGACAGTATACGAGCAGTACTTC.

This clonotype was observed a handful of times. DNA for the CDR3: TGTGCCAGCAGGGGTCCGGGACTCGTGGCAGATACGCAGTATTTT. Protein product: CASRGPGLVADTQYF. The chain recombines TRBV12-3 or TRBV12-4 with TRBJ2-3; D is perhaps TRBD2 (6 bases). V lost 6 bases, J lost 4 bases, and 17 bases lay in between. The CDR3 sequence is 15 residues long.

This chain connects TRBV24-1 to TRBJ1-1; weak D call: TRBD1 (5 bases). Germline V gene data show CDR1 as KGHDR and CDR2 as SFDVKD. V was shortened by 9 bases and J by 3 bases, with 16 bases between the two germline ends. The CDR3 has 14 amino acids. The CDR3, as DNA: TGTGCCACCCGGGGCATTCGGGGCGACACTGAAGCTTTCTTT. Translation gives CATRGIRGDTEAFF.

The chain combines TRBV2 with TRBJ1-5; D unclear. V was cut by 2 bases and J by 2 bases, with 7 bases left in between. This CDR3 contains 14 residues. Germline CDR1 SNHLY, CDR2 FYNNEI. For the CDR3, the DNA is TGTGCCAGCAGTGAAATCACAGGCAATCAGCCCCAGCATTTT. This translates into CASSEITGNQPQHF.

This clonotype was recorded a few times. The chain joins TRBV5-1 to TRBJ1-1, with TRBD1 matching 8 bases. Germline V gene data show CDR1 as SGHRS and CDR2 as YFSETQ. J gave up 1 base and V 4 bases, and 3 bases lay outside the gene matches. This CDR3 has 14 residues. DNA of the CDR3: TGCGCCAGCAGCATCGGACAGGGGAACACTGAAGCTTTCTTT. It yields the protein CASSIGQGNTEAFF. The full variable domain, with the rest looked up from reference TRBV5-1 and TRBJ1-1, is KAGVTQTPRYLIKTRGQQVTLSCSPISGHRSVSWYQQTPGQGLQFLFEYFSETQRNKGNFPGRFSGRQFSNSRSEMNVSTLELGDSALYLCASSIGQGNTEAFFGQGTRLTVV.